This entry concerns a single T cell receptor (beta chain). Germline CDR1 SGDLS, CDR2 YYNGEE. This CDR3 is 14 amino acids long. Trimming removed 3 bases from V and 7 bases from J, with 13 bases in between. This sample stems from a study of blood T cell repertoires in COVID-19. At the level of the study: There were acute and convalescent COVID-19 samples, and they came from the United States, Italy and Spain.

TCRdb's copy holds only in-frame clones and misses some; the assay was immunoSEQ multiplex PCR. The sample lists 250,000 to 300,000 clones; 70% to 90% were seen once. Input material: peripheral blood. V and J are TRBV9 and TRBJ1-4, with D perhaps matching TRBD1 (6 bases). This receptor was obtained from a man in his 60s who had recovered from COVID-19. The CDR3 sequence: CASSGGGAGEKLFF. In nucleotides, the CDR3 is TGTGCCAGCAGCGGCGGGGGCGCGGGTGAAAAACTGTTTTTT.